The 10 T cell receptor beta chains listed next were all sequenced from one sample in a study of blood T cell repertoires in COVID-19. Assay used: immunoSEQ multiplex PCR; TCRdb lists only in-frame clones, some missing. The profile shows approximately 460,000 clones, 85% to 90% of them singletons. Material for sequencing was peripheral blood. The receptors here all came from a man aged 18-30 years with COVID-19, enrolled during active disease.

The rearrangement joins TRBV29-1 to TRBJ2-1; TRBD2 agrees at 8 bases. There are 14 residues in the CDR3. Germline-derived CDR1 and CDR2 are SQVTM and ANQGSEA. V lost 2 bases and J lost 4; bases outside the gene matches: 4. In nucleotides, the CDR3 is TGCAGCGTTGAACCTAGCGGGCCTTACAATGAGCAGTTCTTC. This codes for CSVEPSGPYNEQFF.

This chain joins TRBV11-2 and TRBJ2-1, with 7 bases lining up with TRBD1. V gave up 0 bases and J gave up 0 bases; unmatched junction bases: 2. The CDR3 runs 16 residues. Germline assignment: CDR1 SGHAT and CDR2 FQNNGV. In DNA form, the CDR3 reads TGTGCCAGCAGCTTAGAAGGACAGGTCTCCTACAATGAGCAGTTCTTC. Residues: CASSLEGQVSYNEQFF.

CDR3 residues: CASSLGGGSQETQYF. In nucleotides, the CDR3 is TGTGCCAGCAGCTTAGGAGGGGGCTCTCAAGAGACCCAGTACTTC. This chain uses TRBV7-9 with TRBJ2-5, with 7 bases that match TRBD1. The germline CDR1 and CDR2 sequences are SEHNR and FQNEAQ (reference sequence). V lost 1 base, J lost 2 bases, and 4 bases stayed unmatched. CDR3 length: 15 amino acids.

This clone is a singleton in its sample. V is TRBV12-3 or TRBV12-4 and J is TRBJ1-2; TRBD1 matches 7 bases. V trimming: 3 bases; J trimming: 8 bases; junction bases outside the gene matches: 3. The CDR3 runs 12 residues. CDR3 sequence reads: CASSLTGRGYTF. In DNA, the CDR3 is TGTGCCAGCAGTTTGACAGGGAGAGGCTACACCTTC.

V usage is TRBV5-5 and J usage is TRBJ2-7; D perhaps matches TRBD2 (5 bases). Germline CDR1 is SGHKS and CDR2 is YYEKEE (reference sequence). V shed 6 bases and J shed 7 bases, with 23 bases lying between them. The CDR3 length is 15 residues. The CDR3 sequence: CASTSTAGDYEEQYF. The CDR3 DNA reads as TGTGCCAGCACCTCGACGGCAGGAGACTACGAGGAGCAGTACTTC. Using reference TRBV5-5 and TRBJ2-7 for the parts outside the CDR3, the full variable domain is DAGVTQSPTHLIKTRGQQVTLRCSPISGHKSVSWYQQVLGQGPQFIFQYYEKEERGRGNFPDRFSARQFPNYSSELNVNALLLGDSALYLCASTSTAGDYEEQYFGPGTRLTVT.

In nucleotides, the CDR3 is TGTGCCAGCAGCTTAGGGGGCGTCCGCTACGAGCAGTACTTC. Its translation is CASSLGGVRYEQYF. V usage is TRBV7-2 and J usage is TRBJ2-7; D is perhaps TRBD1 (5 bases). From germline, CDR1 is SGHTA and CDR2 FQGNSA. V lost 1 base and J 3 bases, leaving 10 bases between the germline ends. The CDR3 is 14 residues long.

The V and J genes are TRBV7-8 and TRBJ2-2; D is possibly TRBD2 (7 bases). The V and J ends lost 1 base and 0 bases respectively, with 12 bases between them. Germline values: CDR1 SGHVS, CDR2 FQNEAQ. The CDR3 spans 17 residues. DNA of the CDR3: TGTGCCAGCAGCTTAGTAGGGGGGGCGGCGAACACCGGGGAGCTGTTTTTT. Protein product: CASSLVGGAANTGELFF. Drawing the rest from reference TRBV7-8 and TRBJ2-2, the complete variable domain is GAGVSQSPRYKVAKRGQDVALRCDPISGHVSLFWYQQALGQGPEFLTYFQNEAQLDKSGLPSDRFFAERPEGSVSTLKIQRTQQEDSAVYLCASSLVGGAANTGELFFGEGSRLTVL.

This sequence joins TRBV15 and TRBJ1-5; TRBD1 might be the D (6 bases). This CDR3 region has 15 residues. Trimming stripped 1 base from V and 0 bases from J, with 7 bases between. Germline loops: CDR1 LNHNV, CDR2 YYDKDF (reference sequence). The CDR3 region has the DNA TGTGCCACCAGCAGAGGGGGGCGTAGCAATCAGCCCCAGCATTTT. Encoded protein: CATSRGGRSNQPQHF.

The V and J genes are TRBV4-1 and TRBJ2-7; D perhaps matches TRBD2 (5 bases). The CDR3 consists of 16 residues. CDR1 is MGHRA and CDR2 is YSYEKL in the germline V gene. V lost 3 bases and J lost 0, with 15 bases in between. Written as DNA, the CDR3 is TGCGCCAGCAGCCATGGGAGAACACCGTACTCCTACGAGCAGTACTTC. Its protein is CASSHGRTPYSYEQYF.

The CDR3 loop reads CASSLFGRRENTEAFF. DNA for the CDR3: TGTGCCAGCAGCTTATTTGGGCGTCGTGAGAACACTGAAGCTTTCTTT. The chain links TRBV7-6 to TRBJ1-1, with unresolved D. CDR3 length equals 16 residues. Germline V lookup: CDR1 SGHVS, CDR2 FNYEAQ. Trimming removed 2 bases at V and 1 base at J, with 14 bases between.